This TCR beta chain came from a study of early T cells in non-severe SARS-CoV-2 infection. Turning to the study itself: Unsorted whole blood bulk RNA was sequenced, with unpaired chains. Study-level findings and limits: There was a bias toward anti-spike CD8 responses in VDJdb matching, which missed private and CD4 specificities.

This clonotype has ten or more counts. Its antigen remains unidentified. Individual cDNA molecules received unique molecular identifiers during library preparation. MiXCR was run by TCRdb on the 5' RACE reads, yielding one entry per CDR3 protein. The sample has roughly 48,000 distinct CDR3 sequences, around 8% seen once. This CDR3 region has 11 residues. The germline CDR1 and CDR2 sequences are DFQATT and SNEGSKA (reference sequence). V lost 2 bases to trimming and J lost 3 bases, with 5 bases between them. The clonotype originates from an adult who was a healthcare worker with PCR-confirmed SARS-CoV-2 infection or an uninfected control (not recorded which). The sample comprised whole blood. This chain joins TRBV20-1 and TRBJ2-7; D gene uncertain. CDR3 region: CSARRDYEQYF. The DNA of the CDR3 is TGCAGTGCTAGAAGAGACTACGAGCAGTACTTC.